This entry describes one TCR beta chain. No cognate antigen has been identified for it. No qualities accompany the bases; no much larger clone lies one base away. The data are from a study of blood T cell repertoires in COVID-19 (dated by TCRdb to 2020 to 2022). About the study as a whole: Collaborator samples came from the United States, Italy and Spain and covered acute and convalescent phases of COVID-19. The material from the prospective study consisted of cDNA or gDNA derived from T cells, B-cell-depleted T cells, or PBMCs. The dataset comprised deeply sampled blood TCRbeta repertoires from subjects exposed to, actively infected with, or recovered from COVID-19. The repertoires were released in a freely available public database intended as a resource for research on the immune response to SARS-CoV-2. Samples were obtained from the ongoing ImmuneRACE study (first 160 participants) and from 1,254 subjects provided by 6 global collaborators. The sample metadata nearly always contained a de-identified subject ID, COVID-19 status, age in years and sex. HLA class I and class II types, where available, came from metadata supplied by the sample provider rather than from assay-based typing.

Collaborating institutions collected whole blood in K2EDTA tubes following their own protocols. For TCRbeta analysis, collaborators shipped samples in one of three forms: frozen whole blood, isolated PBMCs, or DNA extracted from either of those sample types. TCRbeta CDR3 regions were amplified from genomic DNA by means of the immunoSEQ Assay, a bias-controlled multiplex PCR. In the source study's methods: The number of nucleated cells in each sample was estimated by amplification of reference gene primers within the assay. To quantify the absolute abundance of each unique TCRbeta CDR3 rearrangement, sequence reads were collapsed and filtered. For each sample, productive Simpson clonality was calculated as the square root of Simpson's diversity index across productive rearrangements. The immuneACCESS repertoire file appears here via TCRdb, limited to in-frame rearrangements. These files lack a portion of the clones; in checked studies, under half of the deficit traces to unresolved V genes, and the cause of the others is not known. V and J calls and clone size are given by that table; D and trimming were obtained from the DNA. The sample contains about 130,000 clones, roughly four fifths of them found a single time. About 3% of the sample is held by the ten biggest clonotypes.

From V the trimming removes 8 bases and from J it removes 9 bases, while the gene matches leave 6 bases of the junction unaccounted for. Per the germline V gene, SGHTA is the CDR1 and FQGNSA is the CDR2. The CDR3 numbers 14 residues from cysteine through phenylalanine. The entry retains the CDR3 DNA only, 42 bases that are in frame from base 1. Points the paper makes about the study in general: Clinical and demographic metadata were provided uncurated, with the amount varying by source and participant.

Source material: peripheral blood. The sequence was obtained from a woman over 75 with acute or convalescent COVID-19. The rearranged chain carries TRBV7-2 and TRBJ2-1, and TRBD2 aligns with 14 junction nucleotides. This receptor carries the CDR3 CASHLGTSGGEQFF. The DNA sequence reads TGTGCCAGCCACCTAGGGACTAGCGGGGGTGAGCAGTTCTTC.